This T cell receptor beta chain was recorded in a study of shared clonotypes between healthy human individuals. Study-wide findings and caveats: A handful of donors had 4% to 6.5% of their naive CD4 clonotypes in common. Owing to a small donor count, the genetic and exposure-history diversity represented was limited. Clonotype sharing among donors likely depends on sequencing depth.

Original processing notes: From ImmunoSEQ came sequences covering only the junction and carrying no quality scores, so filtering differed. TCRdb keeps only in-frame clones here, not all; method: immunoSEQ multiplex PCR. Clone size and V and J calls were adopted from that table, with D and trimming inferred from the DNA. This sample has hundreds of thousands of clones, with 80% to 95% found just once. Germline loops: CDR1 MDHEN, CDR2 SYDVKM. This CDR3 contains 11 residues. Trimming took 8 bases from V and 3 from J, leaving 7 bases between them. Terminally differentiated effector memory CD45RA+ cells were excluded from the naive CD8 cells, which were CD45RO-negative and positively selected for CCR7. A note on this clone: The antigen remains unidentified.

The V gene is TRBV28, the J gene TRBJ2-5, with unresolved D. The specimen sequenced was naive CD8+ T cells sorted from blood. The sequence was obtained from a man aged 25-45 years in good health. CDR3 sequence: CASRREETQYF. The DNA for the CDR3 is TGTGCCAGCCGACGGGAAGAGACCCAGTACTTC. The whole variable domain, filled in from reference TRBV28 and TRBJ2-5, reads DVKVTQSSRYLVKRTGEKVFLECVQDMDHENMFWYRQDPGLGLRLIYFSYDVKMKEKGDIPEGYSVSREKKERFSLILESASTNQTSMYLCASRREETQYFGPGTRLLVL.